Shown below are 32 T cell receptor beta chains from a single sample sequenced in a study of blood T cell repertoires in COVID-19. Libraries were prepared by immunoSEQ multiplex PCR; TCRdb keeps only in-frame clonotypes and omits some of them. The sample contains under 200,000 clones, roughly 86% of which appear only once. Sequences were obtained from peripheral blood. These receptors all come from a woman older than 75 in a cohort sampled during active or convalescent COVID-19.

The chain recombines TRBV6-6 with TRBJ2-1; TRBD2 matches at 15 bases. Unmatched junction bases numbered 1, after V lost 2 bases and J lost 5 bases. The CDR3 is 16 residues long. The germline gives CDR1 MNHNY, CDR2 SVGAGI (reference sequence). This CDR3 reads CASSYGTSGRNNEQFF. The DNA of the CDR3 is TGTGCCAGCAGTTACGGGACTAGCGGGAGGAACAATGAGCAGTTCTTC.

This sequence joins TRBV29-1 and TRBJ1-1, with D unresolved. Between the trimmed V and J ends, which lost 4 bases and 1 base, there was a span of 7 bases. The germline CDR1 and CDR2 sequences are SQVTM and ANQGSEA. This CDR3 has 12 residues. CDR3 nucleotides: TGCAGCGTTGGGTCAGGGAACACTGAAGCTTTCTTT. Its translation is CSVGSGNTEAFF. The whole variable domain, remainder taken from reference TRBV29-1 and TRBJ1-1, is SAVISQKPSRDICQRGTSLTIQCQVDSQVTMMFWYRQQPGQSLTLIATANQGSEATYESGFVIDKFPISRPNLTFSTLTVSNMSPEDSSIYLCSVGSGNTEAFFGQGTRLTVV.

This chain joins TRBV9 and TRBJ2-1; D unclear. The V end lost 4 bases, the J end lost 6 bases, and 17 bases lay between the germline ends. Germline CDR1 is SGDLS and CDR2 is YYNGEE. The CDR3 runs 15 residues. This CDR3 is CASSSGPNLINEQFF. For the CDR3, the DNA is TGTGCCAGCAGCTCTGGGCCGAACCTAATCAATGAGCAGTTCTTC.

The chain joins TRBV4-3 to TRBJ2-5, with TRBD2 matching 10 bases. Germline V gives CDR1 LGHNA, CDR2 YSLEER. The V and J ends lost 0 bases and 5 bases, in that order; junction bases with no gene match: 6. The CDR3 loop spans 16 amino acids. In nucleotides, the CDR3 is TGCGCCAGCAGCCAAGATCGTCTAGCGGGGGCTGAGACCCAGTACTTC. Its protein product is CASSQDRLAGAETQYF.

V gene TRBV7-2 combines with J gene TRBJ1-3; 7 bases line up with TRBD1. Germline-derived CDR1 and CDR2 are SGHTA and FQGNSA. Trimming cost V 0 bases and J 0 bases; bases outside gene matches: 5. There are 17 residues in the CDR3. The CDR3 coding sequence is TGTGCCAGCAGCTTAGCTTCCGGACAGGTCTCTGGAAACACCATATATTTT. Translated: CASSLASGQVSGNTIYF.

The chain joins TRBV6-5 to TRBJ2-7, with a weak D call TRBD2 (5 bases). This CDR3 is 15 amino acids long. Germline values: CDR1 MNHEY, CDR2 SVGAGI. V lost 6 bases, J lost 0 bases, and 15 bases lay in between. The CDR3 DNA sequence: TGTGCCAGCAGGGCAAGCGGAAAAGCCTCCTACGAGCAGTACGTC. Protein: CASRASGKASYEQYV.

The V and J genes are TRBV19 and TRBJ2-7, with TRBD1 matching 9 bases. This CDR3 is built from 14 residues. The germline V gene has CDR1 LNHDA and CDR2 SQIVND (reference sequence). The junction had 6 bases not matched to a gene; V was cut back by 5 bases and J by 4 bases. The CDR3 region is CASSAGTGLYEQYF. As DNA, the CDR3 is TGTGCCAGTAGTGCGGGGACAGGGCTTTACGAGCAGTACTTC.

The rearrangement uses TRBV11-2 and TRBJ2-1; weak D call: TRBD2 (6 bases). V was clipped by 0 bases and J by 6 bases, with 12 bases between them. The CDR3 totals 15 residues. The germline V gene encodes CDR1 SGHAT and CDR2 FQNNGV. CDR3 amino acids: CASSLERGPGNEQFF. The DNA for the CDR3 is TGTGCCAGCAGCTTAGAGCGGGGACCCGGCAATGAGCAGTTCTTC. Complete variable domain (other parts from reference TRBV11-2 and TRBJ2-1): EAGVAQSPRYKIIEKRQSVAFWCNPISGHATLYWYQQILGQGPKLLIQFQNNGVVDDSQLPKDRFSAERLKGVDSTLKIQPAKLEDSAVYLCASSLERGPGNEQFFGPGTRLTVL.

The CDR3 DNA follows: TGTGCCAGCAGTTCTCGACTAGCGGGGGCCAACTACAATGAGCAGTTCTTC. As protein: CASSSRLAGANYNEQFF. This chain uses TRBV27 with TRBJ2-1; 12 bases agree with TRBD2. CDR3 length equals 17 residues. V shed 4 bases, J shed 3 bases, and the junction held 7 bases outside the gene matches. Germline-derived CDR1 and CDR2 are MNHEY and SMNVEV (reference sequence).

This clone showed up just a few times. The chain joins TRBV19 to TRBJ1-4; no clear D. In germline, CDR1 is LNHDA, CDR2 SQIVND (reference sequence). Trimming took off 2 bases at V and 5 bases at J, with 9 bases between the two ends. The CDR3 is 14 residues long. CDR3 in DNA: TGTGCCAGTAGTATACAGATTTCAAATGAAAAACTGTTTTTT. It translates to CASSIQISNEKLFF.

The V gene is TRBV28, the J gene TRBJ1-4; D is perhaps TRBD1 (5 bases). The length of the CDR3 is 15 residues. From germline, CDR1 is MDHEN and CDR2 SYDVKM. Trimming shortened V by 2 bases and J by 4 bases, and 11 bases separated the two germline ends. The CDR3 bases are TGTGCCAGCAGTTTACTGCGGACAAATAATGAAAAACTGTTTTTT. It codes for CASSLLRTNNEKLFF.

The chain couples TRBV10-3 to TRBJ2-1; 10 bases align to TRBD2. The CDR3 is made up of 15 amino acids. Germline values: CDR1 ENHRY, CDR2 SYGVKD. Trimming at V came to 0 bases and at J to 7 bases, leaving 3 bases not matched to a gene. CDR3 protein: CAISESLAGRNEQFF. Here the CDR3 DNA reads TGTGCCATCAGTGAGTCACTAGCGGGGCGGAATGAGCAGTTCTTC.

The V call is TRBV7-9, the J call TRBJ2-5; D is unclear. This CDR3 has 14 residues. The germline CDR1 and CDR2 sequences are SEHNR and FQNEAQ (reference sequence). The CDR3 protein is CASSPTGSWETQYF. DNA for the CDR3: TGTGCTAGTTCCCCGACCGGGTCCTGGGAGACCCAGTACTTC.

The rearrangement uses TRBV12-5 and TRBJ2-3; 10 bases line up with TRBD2. V shed 0 bases, J shed 6 bases, and the junction held 12 bases outside the gene matches. The germline gives CDR1 LGHNT, CDR2 FRNRAP. The CDR3 is 18 amino acids. The CDR3, as DNA: TGTGCTAGTGGTTTGGTACAGGCTAGCGGGGGCCACGGGGATACGCAGTATTTT. Encoded protein: CASGLVQASGGHGDTQYF.

The V gene is TRBV3-1 (or the pseudogene TRBV3-2), the J gene TRBJ1-6, with 11 bases aligning to TRBD1. Trimming cost V 4 bases and J 15 bases; bases outside gene matches: 11. Germline V gives CDR1 LGHDT, CDR2 YNNKEL (reference sequence). CDR3 length equals 15 residues. This chain's CDR3 is CASSPKGTGGFLLHF. CDR3 nucleotides: TGTGCCAGCAGCCCCAAAGGGACAGGGGGATTCCTCCTCCACTTT.

The V gene is TRBV18, the J gene TRBJ1-5; no firm D call. Germline assignment: CDR1 KGHSH and CDR2 LQKENI. V was pared by 4 bases and J by 0 bases, with 7 bases between. The length of the CDR3 is 14 residues. CDR3 in DNA: TGTGCCAGCTCACACCGGGATAGCAATCAGCCCCAGCATTTT. Its translation is CASSHRDSNQPQHF.

This chain links TRBV18 with TRBJ2-7; the match to TRBD2 covers 9 bases. The CDR3 is 14 amino acids. The V gene's germline CDR1 is KGHSH and CDR2 LQKENI. With V trimmed by 6 bases and J by 5 bases, 8 bases remained unmatched. CDR3 in amino acids: CASSLEREVNEQYV. The CDR3 nucleotides are TGTGCCAGCTCCCTGGAGCGGGAGGTCAACGAGCAGTACGTC.

The sample holds a few counts of this clone. Distinct nucleotide sequences in the sample also encode this CDR3. This chain connects TRBV9 to TRBJ2-1, with a possible D match to TRBD2 (7 bases). V lost 0 bases to trimming and J lost 4 bases, with 11 bases between them. Germline loops: CDR1 SGDLS, CDR2 YYNGEE. The CDR3 covers 15 residues. The CDR3 DNA reads TGTGCCAGCAGCGTAGCGGGGGGCCGGTACAATGAGCAGTTCTTC. Protein product: CASSVAGGRYNEQFF.

The rearrangement joins TRBV4-3 to TRBJ1-2; 7 nucleotides line up with TRBD1. Losses at the gene ends were 0 bases for V and 4 bases for J; bases not matched to a gene: 8. Per germline, CDR1 LGHNA and CDR2 YSLEER. The CDR3 covers 16 residues. As DNA, the CDR3 is TGCGCCAGCAGCCAAGATAGGGCAGGGGGTAGCTATGGCTACACCTTC. Residues: CASSQDRAGGSYGYTF.

The rearrangement uses TRBV24-1 and TRBJ1-3; D gene ambiguous. Per the germline V gene, CDR1 is KGHDR and CDR2 is SFDVKD. The ends were cut back, 3 bases at V and 0 bases at J, with 8 bases in the middle. The CDR3 sequence is 15 residues long. Written as DNA, the CDR3 is TGTGCCACCAGTGATGCTGGCACCTCTGGAAACACCATATATTTT. Amino acids: CATSDAGTSGNTIYF.

This chain links TRBV10-3 with TRBJ1-6; D might be TRBD1 (5 bases). Germline values: CDR1 ENHRY, CDR2 SYGVKD. The CDR3 spans 15 residues. V was cut by 0 bases and J by 7 bases, with 10 bases left in between. The DNA for the CDR3 is TGTGCCATCAGTGAGTCACGGCAGGGAAATTCACCCCTCCACTTT. Encoded protein: CAISESRQGNSPLHF.

The rearrangement uses TRBV7-9 and TRBJ1-4; no clear D gene. Germline V lookup: CDR1 SEHNR, CDR2 FQNEAQ (reference sequence). The CDR3 consists of 15 residues. V dropped 4 bases and J dropped 7 bases, with 16 bases sitting between them. CDR3 sequence: CASSSTGGWGEKLFF. In DNA, the CDR3 is TGTGCCAGCAGCTCAACGGGAGGGTGGGGTGAAAAACTGTTTTTT. The full variable domain, in which reference TRBV7-9 and TRBJ1-4 provide the parts outside the CDR3, is DTGVSQNPRHKITKRGQNVTFRCDPISEHNRLYWYRQTLGQGPEFLTYFQNEAQLEKSRLLSDRFSAERPKGSFSTLEIQRTEQGDSAMYLCASSSTGGWGEKLFFGSGTQLSVL.

This chain joins TRBV3-1 (or the pseudogene TRBV3-2) and TRBJ2-3, with TRBD2 matching 15 bases. Germline V gene lookup returns CDR1 LGHDT and CDR2 YNNKEL (reference sequence). This CDR3 comprises 20 residues. V lost 0 bases to trimming and J lost 3 bases; unmatched junction nucleotides: 10. The DNA for the CDR3 is TGTGCCAGCAGCCAAGATTTACCGGGACTAGCGGGGGGATTTACAGATACGCAGTATTTT. Amino acid sequence: CASSQDLPGLAGGFTDTQYF.

The J gene is TRBJ1-4, the V gene TRBV6-5; D may be TRBD1 (5 bases). This CDR3 contains 14 residues. CDR1 is MNHEY and CDR2 is SVGAGI in the germline V gene. V was trimmed by 7 bases and J by 6 bases, leaving 15 bases between them. CDR3 region: CASISPTRDEKLFF. DNA of the CDR3: TGTGCCAGCATATCTCCCACCAGGGATGAAAAACTGTTTTTT.

The chain is built from TRBV7-9 and TRBJ2-5; 12 positions match TRBD2. The CDR3 loop spans 17 amino acids. Germline CDR1 SEHNR, CDR2 FQNEAQ (reference sequence). V shed 4 bases, J shed 5 bases, and the junction held 11 bases outside the gene matches. CDR3 residues: CASSSLAGGKIRETQYF. The CDR3 DNA follows: TGTGCCAGCAGCTCTCTAGCGGGGGGGAAAATTAGGGAGACCCAGTACTTC.

V gene TRBV4-1 combines with J gene TRBJ2-5; 9 bases match TRBD1. The CDR3 is made up of 18 amino acids. The germline gives CDR1 MGHRA, CDR2 YSYEKL. Trimming at V came to 0 bases and at J to 2 bases, leaving 10 bases not matched to a gene. CDR3 in amino acids: CASSQESLDRGSQETQYF. DNA for the CDR3: TGCGCCAGCAGCCAAGAGTCTCTCGACAGGGGGTCACAAGAGACCCAGTACTTC.

V is TRBV2 and J is TRBJ1-4; TRBD1 matches 7 bases. V was pared by 6 bases and J by 8 bases, with 6 bases of the junction left unmatched. CDR1 is SNHLY and CDR2 is FYNNEI in the germline V gene. The CDR3 has 13 residues. CDR3 amino acids: CASRTGRNEKLFF. CDR3 sequence (DNA): TGTGCCAGCAGGACAGGGAGGAACGAAAAACTGTTTTTT. Drawing the rest from reference TRBV2 and TRBJ1-4, the complete variable domain is EPEVTQTPSHQVTQMGQEVILRCVPISNHLYFYWYRQILGQKVEFLVSFYNNEISEKSEIFDDQFSVERPDGSNFTLKIRSTKLEDSAMYFCASRTGRNEKLFFGSGTQLSVL.

As DNA, the CDR3 is TGCGCCAGCAGCTTGGGGACAGGGCTCTTAACTAATGAAAAACTGTTTTTT. Translation gives CASSLGTGLLTNEKLFF. The chain joins TRBV5-1 to TRBJ1-4, with TRBD1 matching 8 bases. V was clipped by 0 bases and J by 1 base; unmatched bases: 5. The germline gives CDR1 SGHRS, CDR2 YFSETQ. The CDR3 extends over 17 amino acids.

The rearrangement links TRBV5-6 to TRBJ2-7, with 7 bases lining up with TRBD1. Germline CDR1 reads SGHDT; CDR2 reads YYEEEE. This CDR3 has 15 residues. J was trimmed by 3 bases and V by 0 bases; bases with no gene match: 6. The CDR3 coding sequence is TGTGCCAGCAGCTTGGTTGAGGGGGCCCACTACGAGCAGTACTTC. Translated: CASSLVEGAHYEQYF.

The rearrangement links TRBV18 to TRBJ1-2; 10 nucleotides line up with TRBD1. Germline V lookup: CDR1 KGHSH, CDR2 LQKENI. CDR3 size: 15 residues. Losses at the gene ends were 4 bases for V and 7 bases for J; bases not matched to a gene: 9. CDR3 sequence (DNA): TGTGCCAGCTCACAGCTGGACAGGGGGGAGACTGGCTACACCTTC. This sequence encodes CASSQLDRGETGYTF.

The gene calls are TRBV5-1 and TRBJ2-2; 12 positions match TRBD2. Germline-derived CDR1 and CDR2 are SGHRS and YFSETQ. Trimming at V came to 7 bases and at J to 4 bases, leaving 5 bases not matched to a gene. CDR3 size: 15 residues. CDR3 nucleotides: TGCGCCAGCCAGCCGGGACTAGCGGGCACCGGGGAGCTGTTTTTT. As protein: CASQPGLAGTGELFF. Full variable domain (outside the CDR3, taken from reference TRBV5-1 and TRBJ2-2): KAGVTQTPRYLIKTRGQQVTLSCSPISGHRSVSWYQQTPGQGLQFLFEYFSETQRNKGNFPGRFSGRQFSNSRSEMNVSTLELGDSALYLCASQPGLAGTGELFFGEGSRLTVL.

This clone was counted once. The chain employs TRBV7-8 and TRBJ1-2; D possibly corresponds to TRBD1 (5 bases). The V and J ends lost 1 base and 3 bases respectively, with 12 bases between them. Germline V gives CDR1 SGHVS, CDR2 FQNEAQ. The length of the CDR3 is 15 residues. CDR3 nucleotide sequence: TGTGCCAGCAGCTTAGGTTCAGGGTACGACTATGGCTACACCTTC. It yields the protein CASSLGSGYDYGYTF.